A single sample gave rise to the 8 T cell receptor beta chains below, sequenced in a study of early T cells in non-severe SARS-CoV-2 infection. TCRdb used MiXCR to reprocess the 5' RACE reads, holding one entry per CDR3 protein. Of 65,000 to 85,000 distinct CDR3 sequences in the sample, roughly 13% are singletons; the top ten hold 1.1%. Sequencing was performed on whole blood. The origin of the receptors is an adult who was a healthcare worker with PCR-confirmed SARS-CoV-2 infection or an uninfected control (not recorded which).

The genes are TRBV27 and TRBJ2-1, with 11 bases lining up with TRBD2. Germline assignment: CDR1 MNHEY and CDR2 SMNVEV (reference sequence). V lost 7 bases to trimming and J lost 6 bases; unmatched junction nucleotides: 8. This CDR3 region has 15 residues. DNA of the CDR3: TGTGCCAGCACCCTACTAGCGGGAGTGGGCAATGAGCAGTTCTTC. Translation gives CASTLLAGVGNEQFF.

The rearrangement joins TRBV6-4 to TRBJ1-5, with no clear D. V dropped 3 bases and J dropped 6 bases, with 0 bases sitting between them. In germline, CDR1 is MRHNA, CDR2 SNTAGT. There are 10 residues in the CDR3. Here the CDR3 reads CASSDQPQHF. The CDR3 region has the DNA TGTGCCAGCAGTGATCAGCCCCAGCATTTT.

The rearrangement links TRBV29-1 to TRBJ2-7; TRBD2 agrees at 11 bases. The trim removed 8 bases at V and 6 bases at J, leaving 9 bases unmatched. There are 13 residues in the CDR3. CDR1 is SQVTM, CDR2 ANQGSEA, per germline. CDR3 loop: CSTGTSGFSEQYF. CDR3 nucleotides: TGCAGCACGGGGACTAGCGGTTTTTCCGAGCAGTACTTC.

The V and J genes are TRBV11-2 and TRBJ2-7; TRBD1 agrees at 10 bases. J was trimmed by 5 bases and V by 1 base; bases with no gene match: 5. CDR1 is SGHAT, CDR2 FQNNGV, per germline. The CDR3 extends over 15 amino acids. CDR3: CASSLVGGTGDEQYF. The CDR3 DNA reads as TGTGCCAGCAGCTTAGTTGGCGGGACAGGGGACGAGCAGTACTTC.

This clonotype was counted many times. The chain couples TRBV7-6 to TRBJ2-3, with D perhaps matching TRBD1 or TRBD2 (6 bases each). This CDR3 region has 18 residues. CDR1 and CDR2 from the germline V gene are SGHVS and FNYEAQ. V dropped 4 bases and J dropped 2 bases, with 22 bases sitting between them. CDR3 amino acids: CASSSPLEGGAHTDTQYF. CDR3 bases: TGTGCCAGCAGCTCCCCATTGGAGGGGGGAGCTCACACAGATACGCAGTATTTT.

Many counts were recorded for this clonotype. CDR3 coding DNA: TGTGCTAGTGCCCGTCCTGGGGGACAGGGGAACTATGGCTACACCTTC. It codes for CASARPGGQGNYGYTF. The V call is TRBV12-5, the J call TRBJ1-2; TRBD1 matches 10 bases. The CDR3 consists of 16 residues. The germline CDR1 and CDR2 sequences are LGHNT and FRNRAP. After removal of 7 bases from V and 2 bases from J, the junction contained 10 bases not matched to a gene.

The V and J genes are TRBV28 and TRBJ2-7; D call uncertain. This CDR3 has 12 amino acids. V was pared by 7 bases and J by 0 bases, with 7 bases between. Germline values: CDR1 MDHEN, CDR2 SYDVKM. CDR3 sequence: CASKDYSYEQYF. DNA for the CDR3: TGTGCCAGCAAGGATTACTCCTACGAGCAGTACTTC.

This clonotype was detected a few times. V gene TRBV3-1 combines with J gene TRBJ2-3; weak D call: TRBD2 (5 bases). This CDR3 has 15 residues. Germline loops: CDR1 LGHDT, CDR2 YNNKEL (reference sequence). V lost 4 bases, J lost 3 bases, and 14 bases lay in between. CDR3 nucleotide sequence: TGTGCCAGCAGCCCGCAGCGGATAAGGACAGATACGCAGTATTTT. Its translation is CASSPQRIRTDTQYF.